The T cell receptor beta chain under discussion was sequenced for a study of T and B cells in COVID-19 patients. Across the study: The recovered patients had mostly mild to moderate COVID-19 with outpatient management.

Note on this clonotype: Its cognate antigen is unknown.

TRB rearrangements were amplified by multiplex PCR with BIOMED2 TRB-A/B primers. TCRdb analysed the multiplex PCR reads with MiXCR anew, one entry per CDR3 protein. The repertoire holds over 7,000 distinct CDR3 sequences, with approximately 24% as singletons. From blood, about 240-550 ng of genomic DNA served as TRB template. Study conclusions and caveats: No sequencing was yet done of CD4+, regulatory or CD8+ subsets, or of SARS-CoV-2-responsive or tetramer+ sorted cells. Highly clonal in active COVID-19, TRB repertoires exceeded healthy-donor diversity and richness at recovery.

Per germline, CDR1 SEHNR and CDR2 FQNEAQ (reference sequence). The CDR3 has 15 amino acids. J gave up 4 bases and V 3 bases, and 6 bases lay outside the gene matches. Sequencing was performed on blood. The chain links TRBV7-9 to TRBJ1-5, with 7 bases matching TRBD1. The sequence derives from a human donor who had recovered from COVID-19. The CDR3 nucleotides are TGTGCCAGCAGCTTTGCCGGGACAGATAATCAGCCCCAGCATTTT. It translates to CASSFAGTDNQPQHF.